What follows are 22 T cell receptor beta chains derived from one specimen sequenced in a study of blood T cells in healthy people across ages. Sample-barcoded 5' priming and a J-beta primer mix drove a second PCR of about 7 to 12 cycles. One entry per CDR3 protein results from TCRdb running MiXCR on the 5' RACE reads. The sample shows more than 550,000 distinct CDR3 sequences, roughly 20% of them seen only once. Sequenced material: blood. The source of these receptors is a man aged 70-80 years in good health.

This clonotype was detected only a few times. The DNA of the CDR3 is TGTGCCAGCAGCAAAGCGAGCGCAGGGAGTGAGCAGTACGTC. Its translation is CASSKASAGSEQYV. The chain carries TRBV21-1 and TRBJ2-7; TRBD1 reflects the table's D call only, with no check against the DNA. TRBV21-1 is a listed pseudogene. CDR3 length: 14 residues.

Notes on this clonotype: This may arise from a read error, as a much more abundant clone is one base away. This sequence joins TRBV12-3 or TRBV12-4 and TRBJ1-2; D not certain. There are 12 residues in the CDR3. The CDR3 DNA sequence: TGTGCCAGCAGCTACGGATACTATGACTACACCTTC. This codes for CASSYGYYDYTF.

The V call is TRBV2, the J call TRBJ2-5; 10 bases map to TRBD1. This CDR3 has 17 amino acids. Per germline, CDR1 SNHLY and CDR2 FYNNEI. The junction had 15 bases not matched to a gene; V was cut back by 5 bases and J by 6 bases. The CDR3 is CASSPSRDRGFEKTQYF. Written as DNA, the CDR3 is TGTGCCAGCAGTCCTAGCCGGGACAGGGGCTTTGAAAAGACCCAGTACTTC. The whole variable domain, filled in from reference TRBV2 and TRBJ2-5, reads EPEVTQTPSHQVTQMGQEVILRCVPISNHLYFYWYRQILGQKVEFLVSFYNNEISEKSEIFDDQFSVERPDGSNFTLKIRSTKLEDSAMYFCASSPSRDRGFEKTQYFGPGTRLLVL.

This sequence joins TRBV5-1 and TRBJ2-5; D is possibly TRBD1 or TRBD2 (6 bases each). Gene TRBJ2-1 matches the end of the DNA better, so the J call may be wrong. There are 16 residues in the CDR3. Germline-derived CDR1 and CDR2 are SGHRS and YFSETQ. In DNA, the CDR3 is TGCGCCAGCAGCTTGGCCGATCCAGGAGGGGGCAATGAGCAGTTCTTC. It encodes CASSLADPGGGNEQFF.

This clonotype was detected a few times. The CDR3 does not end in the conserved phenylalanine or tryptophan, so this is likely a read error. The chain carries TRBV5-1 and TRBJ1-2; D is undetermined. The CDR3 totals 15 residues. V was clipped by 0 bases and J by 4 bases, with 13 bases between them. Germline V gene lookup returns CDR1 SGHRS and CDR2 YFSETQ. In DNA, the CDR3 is TGCGCCAGCAGCTTGGCACCGTTGTCGGGCTATGGCTACACCCTC. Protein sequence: CASSLAPLSGYGYTL.

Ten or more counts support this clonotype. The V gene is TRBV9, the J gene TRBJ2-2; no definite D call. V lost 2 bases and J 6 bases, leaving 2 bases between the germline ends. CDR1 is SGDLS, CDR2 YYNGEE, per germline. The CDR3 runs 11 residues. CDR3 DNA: TGTGCCAGCAGCGTTCCCGGGGAGCTGTTTTTT. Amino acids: CASSVPGELFF.

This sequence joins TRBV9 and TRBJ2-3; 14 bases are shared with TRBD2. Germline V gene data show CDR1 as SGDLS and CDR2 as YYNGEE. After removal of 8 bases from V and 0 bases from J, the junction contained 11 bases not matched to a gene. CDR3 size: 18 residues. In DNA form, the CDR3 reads TGTGCCAGTGCGAACGGACTAGCGGGGGGTCCTAGCACAGATACGCAGTATTTT. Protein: CASANGLAGGPSTDTQYF.

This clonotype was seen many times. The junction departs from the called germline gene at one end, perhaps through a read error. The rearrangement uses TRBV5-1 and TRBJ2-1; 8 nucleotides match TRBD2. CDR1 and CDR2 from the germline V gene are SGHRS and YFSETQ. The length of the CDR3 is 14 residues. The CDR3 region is CASSLVAGNNEQFF. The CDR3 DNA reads TGTGCCAGCAGTTTGGTAGCGGGGAACAATGAGCAGTTCTTC.

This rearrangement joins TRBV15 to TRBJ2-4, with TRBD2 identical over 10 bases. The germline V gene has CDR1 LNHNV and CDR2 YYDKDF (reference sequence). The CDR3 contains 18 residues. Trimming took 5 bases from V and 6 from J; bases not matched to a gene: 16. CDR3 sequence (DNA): TGTGCCACCAGCCTTACGCCCCTAGCGGGGGTCGCGAGAAACATTCAGTACTTC. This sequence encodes CATSLTPLAGVARNIQYF.

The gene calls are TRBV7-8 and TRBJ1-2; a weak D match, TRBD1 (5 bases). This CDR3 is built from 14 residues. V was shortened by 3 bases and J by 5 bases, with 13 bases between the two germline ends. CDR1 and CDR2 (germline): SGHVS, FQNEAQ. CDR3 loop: CASSFVTGGYGYTF. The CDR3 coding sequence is TGTGCCAGCAGCTTCGTTACCGGGGGTTATGGCTACACCTTC.

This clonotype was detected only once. The CDR3 region is CATSDSTRTGSTDTQYF. CDR3 nucleotides: TGTGCCACCAGTGATTCGACTCGGACAGGATCGACAGATACGCAGTATTTT. The V call is TRBV24-1, the J call TRBJ2-3, with 7 bases identical to TRBD1. J was trimmed by 3 bases and V by 2 bases; bases with no gene match: 10. Germline V gene lookup returns CDR1 KGHDR and CDR2 SFDVKD. The CDR3 contains 17 residues.

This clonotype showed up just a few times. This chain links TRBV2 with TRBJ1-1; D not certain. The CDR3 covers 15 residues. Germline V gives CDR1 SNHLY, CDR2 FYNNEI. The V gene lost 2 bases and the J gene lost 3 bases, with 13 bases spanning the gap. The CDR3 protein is CASSELPPGYTEAFF. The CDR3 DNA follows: TGTGCCAGCAGTGAATTACCCCCTGGATACACTGAAGCTTTCTTT.

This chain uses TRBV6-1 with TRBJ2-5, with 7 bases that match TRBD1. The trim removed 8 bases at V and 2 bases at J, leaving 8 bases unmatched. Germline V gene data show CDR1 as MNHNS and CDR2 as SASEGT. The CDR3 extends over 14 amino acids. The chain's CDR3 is CASLPGTVQETQYF. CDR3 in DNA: TGTGCCAGCTTGCCGGGGACAGTGCAAGAGACCCAGTACTTC.

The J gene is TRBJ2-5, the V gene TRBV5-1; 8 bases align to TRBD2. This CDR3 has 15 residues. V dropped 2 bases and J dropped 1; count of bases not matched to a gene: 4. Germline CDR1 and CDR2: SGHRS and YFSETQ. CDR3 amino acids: CASSFQLAAQETQYF. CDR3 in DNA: TGCGCCAGCAGCTTCCAACTAGCGGCCCAAGAGACCCAGTACTTC. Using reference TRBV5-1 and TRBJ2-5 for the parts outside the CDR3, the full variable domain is KAGVTQTPRYLIKTRGQQVTLSCSPISGHRSVSWYQQTPGQGLQFLFEYFSETQRNKGNFPGRFSGRQFSNSRSEMNVSTLELGDSALYLCASSFQLAAQETQYFGPGTRLLVL.

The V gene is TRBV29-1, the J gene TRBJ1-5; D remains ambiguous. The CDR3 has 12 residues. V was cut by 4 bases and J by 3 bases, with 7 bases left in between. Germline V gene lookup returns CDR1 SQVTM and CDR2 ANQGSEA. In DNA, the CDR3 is TGCAGCGTTGCAGGCCCCAATCAGCCCCAGCATTTT. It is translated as CSVAGPNQPQHF.

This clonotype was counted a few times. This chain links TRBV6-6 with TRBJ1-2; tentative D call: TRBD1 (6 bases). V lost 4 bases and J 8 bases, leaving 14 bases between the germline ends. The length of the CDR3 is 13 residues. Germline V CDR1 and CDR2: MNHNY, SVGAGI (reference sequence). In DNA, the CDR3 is TGTGCCAGCAGTTTCGGACAGCTACGCGGCTACACCTTC. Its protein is CASSFGQLRGYTF.

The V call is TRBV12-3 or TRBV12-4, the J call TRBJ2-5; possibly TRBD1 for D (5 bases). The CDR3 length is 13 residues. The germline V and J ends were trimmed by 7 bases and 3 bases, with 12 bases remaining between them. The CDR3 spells CASNRRPKETQYF. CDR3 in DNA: TGTGCCAGCAACAGGAGACCAAAAGAGACCCAGTACTTC.

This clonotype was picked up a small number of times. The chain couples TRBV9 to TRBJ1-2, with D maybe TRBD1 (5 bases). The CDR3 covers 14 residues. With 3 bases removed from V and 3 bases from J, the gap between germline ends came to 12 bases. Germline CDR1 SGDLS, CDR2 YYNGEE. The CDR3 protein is CASSAWDGHYGYTF. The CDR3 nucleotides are TGTGCCAGCAGCGCCTGGGACGGCCACTATGGCTACACCTTC. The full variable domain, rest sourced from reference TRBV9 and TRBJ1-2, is DSGVTQTPKHLITATGQRVTLRCSPRSGDLSVYWYQQSLDQGLQFLIQYYNGEERAKGNILERFSAQQFPDLHSELNLSSLELGDSALYFCASSAWDGHYGYTFGSGTRLTVV.

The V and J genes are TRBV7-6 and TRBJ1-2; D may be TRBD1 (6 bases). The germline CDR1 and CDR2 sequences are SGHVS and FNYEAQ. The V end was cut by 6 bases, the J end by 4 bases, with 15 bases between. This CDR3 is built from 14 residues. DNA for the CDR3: TGTGCCAGCAGTACAGTCCCAGGGGCCTATGGCTACACCTTC. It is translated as CASSTVPGAYGYTF. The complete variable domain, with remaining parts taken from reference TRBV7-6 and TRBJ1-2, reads GAGVSQSPRYKVTKRGQDVALRCDPISGHVSLYWYRQALGQGPEFLTYFNYEAQQDKSGLPNDRFSAERPEGSISTLTIQRTEQRDSAMYRCASSTVPGAYGYTFGSGTRLTVV.

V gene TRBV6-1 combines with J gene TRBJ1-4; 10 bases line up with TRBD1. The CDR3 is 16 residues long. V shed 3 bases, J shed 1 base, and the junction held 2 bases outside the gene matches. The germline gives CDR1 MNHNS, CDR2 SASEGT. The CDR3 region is CASSDGTGVTNEKLFF. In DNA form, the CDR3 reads TGTGCCAGCAGTGATGGGACAGGGGTAACTAATGAAAAACTGTTTTTT.

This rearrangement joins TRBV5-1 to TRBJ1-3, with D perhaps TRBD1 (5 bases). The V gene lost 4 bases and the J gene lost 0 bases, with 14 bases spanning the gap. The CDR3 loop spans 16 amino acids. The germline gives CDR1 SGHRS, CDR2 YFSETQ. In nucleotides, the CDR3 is TGCGCCAGCAGCCTGGCTGGACACTGCTCTGGAAACACCATATATTTT. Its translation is CASSLAGHCSGNTIYF.

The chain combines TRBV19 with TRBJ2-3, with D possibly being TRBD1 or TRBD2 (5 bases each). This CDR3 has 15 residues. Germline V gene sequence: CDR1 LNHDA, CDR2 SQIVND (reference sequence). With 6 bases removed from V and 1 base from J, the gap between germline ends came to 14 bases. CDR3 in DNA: TGTGCCAGTAGAGCCCGGGGACGAGGCACAGATACGCAGTATTTT. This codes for CASRARGRGTDTQYF.